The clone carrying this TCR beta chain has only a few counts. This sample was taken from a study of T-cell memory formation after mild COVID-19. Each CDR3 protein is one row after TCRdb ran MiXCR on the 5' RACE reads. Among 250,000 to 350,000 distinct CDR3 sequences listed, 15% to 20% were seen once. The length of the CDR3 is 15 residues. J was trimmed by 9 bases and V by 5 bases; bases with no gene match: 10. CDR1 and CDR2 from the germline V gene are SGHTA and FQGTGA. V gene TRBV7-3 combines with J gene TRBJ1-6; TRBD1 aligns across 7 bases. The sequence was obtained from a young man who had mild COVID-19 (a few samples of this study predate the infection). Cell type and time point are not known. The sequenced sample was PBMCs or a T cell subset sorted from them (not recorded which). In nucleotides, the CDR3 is TGTGCCAGCAGCCAAATGGCAGGGGGTGGTTCACCCCTCCACTTT. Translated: CASSQMAGGGSPLHF. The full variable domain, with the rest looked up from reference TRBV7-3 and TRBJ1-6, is GAGVSQTPSNKVTEKGKYVELRCDPISGHTALYWYRQSLGQGPEFLIYFQGTGAADDSGLPNDRFFAVRPEGSVSTLKIQRTERGDSAVYLCASSQMAGGGSPLHFGNGTRLTVT.